This T cell receptor (beta chain) was sequenced in a study of T cell responses to AZD1222 COVID-19 vaccine. CDR3 size: 17 residues. Germline V gene lookup returns CDR1 SGHDN and CDR2 FVKESK. Trimming removed 4 bases at V and 2 bases at J, with 18 bases between. Produced via immunoSEQ multiplex PCR; TCRdb's table is partial and in-frame only. The sample lists about 150,000 clones, about nine tenths seen once, with more than 1.5% in the top ten. About this clone itself: Its matching antigen is unknown.

Study-wide points: Once two AZD1222 doses were given, Spike-specific TCR breadth and depth went up. Possibly, clonal diversity was underestimated; donors were largely white British and included more females.

The clonotype was recovered from an adult in good health. The V call is TRBV14, the J call TRBJ2-4, with D tentatively TRBD1 (6 bases). The source was peripheral blood, collected on day 0 of AZD1222 vaccination. The chain's CDR3 is CASSPAVGAGSKNIQYF. In nucleotides, the CDR3 is TGTGCCAGCAGCCCGGCGGTGGGGGCAGGGTCCAAAAACATTCAGTACTTC.